Presented here are 7 T cell receptor beta chains from one specimen sequenced in a study of regulatory T cells in long-lasting Graves disease. HTBI primers from iRepertoire and Arm-PCR of CDR3 regions yielded the TCR beta libraries. TCRdb re-called the multiplex PCR reads with MiXCR, one entry per CDR3 protein. The sample contains 440,000 or so distinct CDR3 sequences, roughly 17% of which appear only once. Time point defined: newly diagnosed GD, antithyroid drugs for less than 3 months. From PBMCs, RNA was extracted and then used to make the TCR library. Another study also made use of these data, one on T cells in Graves' hyperthyroidism and ophthalmopathy.

The source material was peripheral blood mononuclear cells (PBMCs), sampled at new diagnosis, from a patient treated with antithyroid drugs. All receptors derive from a woman between 25 and 40 years old with Graves disease.

This clonotype was seen at least ten times. The chain uses TRBV28 and TRBJ2-5; unclear D gene. The CDR3 runs 14 residues. V shed 5 bases and J shed 4 bases, with 14 bases lying between them. From germline, CDR1 is MDHEN and CDR2 SYDVKM. The CDR3 DNA reads TGTGCCAGCAGTCCCCCTCACTTGGGAGAGACCCAGTACTTC. Its protein product is CASSPPHLGETQYF.

The chain uses TRBV7-6 and TRBJ2-1; TRBD2 matches 7 bases. The CDR3 has 19 amino acids. Germline CDR1 is SGHVS and CDR2 is FNYEAQ. Trimming removed 7 bases from V and 7 bases from J; junction bases left unmatched: 25. CDR3 DNA: TGTGCCAGCACCCCAACCCCCCCCTTGGTGGGAGGGCTCGTTAATGAGCAGTTCTTC. Translated, it gives CASTPTPPLVGGLVNEQFF.

This clonotype was recorded many times. The chain is built from TRBV2 and TRBJ1-6, with a possible D match to TRBD1 (6 bases). CDR3 length: 12 residues. V was shortened by 11 bases and J by 8 bases, with 13 bases between the two germline ends. CDR1 SNHLY and CDR2 FYNNEI come from the germline V gene. As DNA, the CDR3 is TGTGCCGGCCAGGGGTTAGATTCACCCCTCCACTTT. It translates to CAGQGLDSPLHF.

V gene TRBV20-1 combines with J gene TRBJ1-5, with D maybe TRBD1 (5 bases). This CDR3 spans 15 amino acids. Trimming took off 0 bases at V and 7 bases at J, with 16 bases between the two ends. The germline V gene has CDR1 DFQATT and CDR2 SNEGSKA (reference sequence). The CDR3 DNA follows: TGCAGTGCTAGAGATCGTCGGGGGTCCTGGCAGCCCCAGCATTTT. It codes for CSARDRRGSWQPQHF.

At least ten counts were recorded for this clonotype. The V gene is TRBV3-1, the J gene TRBJ2-5; TRBD2 matches at 8 bases. V dropped 0 bases and J dropped 3; count of bases not matched to a gene: 6. This CDR3 contains 16 residues. Germline V lookup: CDR1 LGHDT, CDR2 YNNKEL (reference sequence). The CDR3 sequence is CASSQESGGGKETQYF. Here the CDR3 DNA reads TGTGCCAGCAGCCAAGAGAGCGGGGGAGGAAAAGAGACCCAGTACTTC.

In this sample, this clonotype turned up many times. V and J are TRBV20-1 and TRBJ1-1; tentatively, D is TRBD1 (5 bases). Germline V CDR1 and CDR2: DFQATT, SNEGSKA (reference sequence). Trimming took off 0 bases at V and 4 bases at J, with 12 bases between the two ends. The CDR3 runs to 14 residues. This chain's CDR3 is CSARDNFGGTEAFF. CDR3 in DNA: TGCAGTGCTAGAGATAATTTCGGGGGCACTGAAGCTTTCTTT.

In its sample, this clonotype was seen many times. The chain has TRBV11-3 and TRBJ2-3; D is perhaps TRBD1 (5 bases). Trimming pared 3 bases from V and 8 bases from J, leaving 12 bases between. The germline CDR1 and CDR2 sequences are SGHNT and YENEEA. CDR3 length: 13 amino acids. This CDR3 reads CASSLSERGTQYF. In nucleotides, the CDR3 is TGTGCCAGCAGCTTGTCGGAAAGGGGTACGCAGTATTTT.